What follows are 8 T cell receptor beta chains derived from one specimen sequenced in a study of shared clonotypes between healthy human individuals. Measured with immunoSEQ multiplex PCR; TCRdb has only the in-frame clones, and not every one. The sample consists of about 680,000 clones, about three quarters of them appearing once. The specimen sequenced was memory CD4+ T cells sorted from blood. Subset in this sample: CD45RA-negative fraction. The receptors stem from a woman aged 30 to 39 in good health.

The chain employs TRBV27 and TRBJ1-2; TRBD1 matches at 9 bases. J gave up 3 bases and V 6 bases, and 11 bases lay outside the gene matches. The V gene's germline CDR1 is MNHEY and CDR2 SMNVEV (reference sequence). This CDR3 is 16 amino acids long. CDR3 in amino acids: CASRRNRGQSDYGYTF. The CDR3 DNA sequence: TGTGCCAGCAGGCGAAACAGGGGGCAGAGTGACTATGGCTACACCTTC.

V and J are TRBV7-2 and TRBJ2-7, with 9 bases fitting TRBD2. The CDR3 runs 16 residues. Germline values: CDR1 SGHTA, CDR2 FQGNSA. Losses at the gene ends were 3 bases for V and 6 bases for J; bases not matched to a gene: 12. CDR3 in amino acids: CASSFLRSSGMGEQYF. The DNA of the CDR3 is TGTGCCAGCAGCTTCCTTCGTTCTAGCGGGATGGGCGAGCAGTACTTC.

The chain carries TRBV27 and TRBJ2-7; 7 bases align to TRBD1. Trimming took 6 bases from V and 7 from J; bases not matched to a gene: 9. There are 13 residues in the CDR3. CDR1 and CDR2 (germline): MNHEY, SMNVEV (reference sequence). DNA for the CDR3: TGTGCCAGCAGCCTCACAGGGGTCAGGGAGCAGTACTTC. This sequence encodes CASSLTGVREQYF.

This clone was detected a few times. The chain recombines TRBV6-6 with TRBJ2-7; D not certain. Germline V CDR1 and CDR2: MNHNY, SVGAGI (reference sequence). Trimming took off 4 bases at V and 1 base at J, with 11 bases between the two ends. The CDR3 runs to 14 residues. The DNA of the CDR3 is TGTGCCAGCAGTTCCTACACTACGTCCTACGAGCAGTACTTC. Its translation: CASSSYTTSYEQYF.

The chain links TRBV5-4 to TRBJ2-3; 9 nucleotides align to TRBD1. With V trimmed by 5 bases and J by 9 bases, 4 bases remained unmatched. Germline V gives CDR1 SGHNT, CDR2 YYREEE (reference sequence). The CDR3 runs 12 residues. CDR3 in amino acids: CASRFGTGTQYF. CDR3 in DNA: TGTGCCAGCAGGTTTGGGACAGGGACGCAGTATTTT. The complete variable domain, with remaining parts taken from reference TRBV5-4 and TRBJ2-3, reads ETGVTQSPTHLIKTRGQQVTLRCSSQSGHNTVSWYQQALGQGPQFIFQYYREEENGRGNFPPRFSGLQFPNYSSELNVNALELDDSALYLCASRFGTGTQYFGPGTRLTVL.

This rearrangement joins TRBV18 to TRBJ2-7; TRBD2 is a possible D gene (5 bases). CDR3 length: 12 amino acids. The germline V gene encodes CDR1 KGHSH and CDR2 LQKENI. Trimming stripped 4 bases from V and 5 bases from J, with 9 bases between. CDR3 sequence reads: CASSLGLDEQYF. CDR3 in DNA: TGTGCCAGCTCACTCGGACTGGACGAGCAGTACTTC. The variable domain in full, completed from reference TRBV18 and TRBJ2-7, reads NAGVMQNPRHLVRRRGQEARLRCSPMKGHSHVYWYRQLPEEGLKFMVYLQKENIIDESGMPKERFSAEFPKEGPSILRIQQVVRGDSAAYFCASSLGLDEQYFGPGTRLTVT.

The rearrangement links TRBV4-1 to TRBJ1-1; TRBD1 is a possible D gene (6 bases). V lost 1 base and J lost 2, with 11 bases in between. Germline assignment: CDR1 MGHRA and CDR2 YSYEKL. The length of the CDR3 is 15 residues. CDR3 DNA sequence: TGCGCCAGCAGCCAAGGTCGGGGGGCAAACACTGAAGCTTTCTTT. This codes for CASSQGRGANTEAFF.

The chain is built from TRBV29-1 and TRBJ1-2; 7 bases fit TRBD1. The CDR3 runs to 12 residues. Germline V gene data show CDR1 as SQVTM and CDR2 as ANQGSEA. V was pared by 8 bases and J by 6 bases, with 9 bases of the junction left unmatched. The DNA of the CDR3 is TGCAGCACCAGGGGGGGTAATAATGGCTACACCTTC. Translated, it gives CSTRGGNNGYTF.